This T cell receptor beta chain comes out of a study of T-cell memory formation after mild COVID-19. Germline CDR1 reads SGHTA; CDR2 reads FQGNSA. This CDR3 region has 14 residues. The germline V and J ends were trimmed by 1 base and 0 bases, with 6 bases remaining between them. Each CDR3 protein gets one entry after TCRdb re-called the 5' RACE reads with MiXCR. Here the sample spans roughly 500,000 distinct CDR3 sequences, about 20% being singletons. The sample was PBMCs or a T cell subset sorted from them (not recorded which). This receptor was obtained from an adult woman who had mild COVID-19 (a few samples of this study predate the infection). Cell type and time point are not known. The V and J genes are TRBV7-2 and TRBJ1-1; D gene unclear. The CDR3 nucleotides are TGTGCCAGCAGCTTAGTTCCTTTGAACACTGAAGCTTTCTTT. This encodes CASSLVPLNTEAFF. Using reference TRBV7-2 and TRBJ1-1 for the parts outside the CDR3, the full variable domain is GAGVSQSPSNKVTEKGKDVELRCDPISGHTALYWYRQSLGQGLEFLIYFQGNSAPDKSGLPSDRFSAERTGGSVSTLTIQRTQQEDSAVYLCASSLVPLNTEAFFGQGTRLTVV.